Listed below are T cell receptor beta chains from one sample, sequenced in a study of OX40 agonist ivuxolimab in advanced cancers. Produced via immunoSEQ multiplex PCR; TCRdb's table is partial and in-frame only. The table has tens of thousands of clones, around 85% seen once. Material: CD4+ or CD8+ T cells sorted from blood, obtained in a trial of the OX40 agonist ivuxolimab. The receptor source for this set is an adult with an advanced solid tumor such as melanoma, head and neck, liver or kidney cancer. CDR3s include the opening cysteine and the closing phenylalanine or tryptophan. A D gene is named only where the DNA matches it firmly. Clone size is not always given. Where it is, it says once, few, many or a class for expanded clones.

clone size	V gene	J gene	D gene	CDR3 DNA	CDR3 protein
.	TRBV11-2	TRBJ2-5	.	TGTGCCAGCAGCTTAGGAGGGGGATTTGAGACCCAGTACTTC	CASSLGGGFETQYF
.	TRBV27	TRBJ2-7	TRBD1	TGTGCCAGCAGTCTAAATAGACAGGGGGCCTACGAGCAGTACTTC	CASSLNRQGAYEQYF
.	TRBV2	TRBJ2-1	TRBD2	TGTGCCAGCAGTGAAGAGGGCGGGAGAGAAATCAATGAGCAGTTCTTC	CASSEEGGREINEQFF
.	TRBV5-6	TRBJ2-3	.	TGTGCCAGCAGCTTGCTCTCCAGCCCAGGAAGGACAGATACGCAGTATTTT	CASSLLSSPGRTDTQYF
.	TRBV2	TRBJ1-2	TRBD1	TGTGCCAGCGGGGGACAGTCTAACTATGGCTACACCTTC	CASGGQSNYGYTF
.	TRBV5-6	TRBJ1-2	.	TGTGCCAGCAGCTTACCTACAGGGTTCGGCTATGGCTACACCTTC	CASSLPTGFGYGYTF
.	TRBV7-2	TRBJ2-1	.	TGTGCCAGCAGCTTAGCGGCCCGACGCCACAATGAGCAGTTCTTC	CASSLAARRHNEQFF
.	TRBV9	TRBJ2-3	TRBD1	TGTGCCAGCAGCGTCGTGGAGACAGGGCCCACAGATACGCAGTATTTT	CASSVVETGPTDTQYF
.	TRBV7-3	TRBJ1-2	.	TGTGCCAGCAGCTTAACGCCAGGTCGAGGCTACACCTTC	CASSLTPGRGYTF
.	TRBV6-1	TRBJ2-1	.	TGTGCCAGCAGTGAATTGGCTATTTACAATGAGCAGTTCTTC	CASSELAIYNEQFF
.	TRBV28	TRBJ2-3	TRBD2	TGTGCCAGCAGTTTAACTGGCGGGGGTGGCACAGATACGCAGTATTTT	CASSLTGGGGTDTQYF
.	TRBV28	TRBJ1-5	.	TGTGCCAGCAGTCTTAAAAGCGGTCAGCCCCAGCATTTT	CASSLKSGQPQHF
once	TRBV10-2	TRBJ1-1	.	TGCGCCAGCAGTGAGCGACGGGGCCTAGAGGCTTTCTTT	CASSERRGLEAFF
.	TRBV4-1	TRBJ2-3	.	TGCGCCAGCAGCCAAGATCAGGGCGTTATTTTT	CASSQDQGVIF
.	TRBV7-2	TRBJ2-5	TRBD1	TGTGCCAGCAGCCGTCGGACAGGCCAAGAGACCCAGTACTTC	CASSRRTGQETQYF
.	TRBV6-1	TRBJ1-5	.	TGTGCCAGCGGTTCAAGAGACTCTATGAATCAGCCCCAGCATTTT	CASGSRDSMNQPQHF
.	TRBV18	TRBJ1-2	.	TGTGCCAGCTCCCAGGGGAGCAACTATGGCTACACCTTC	CASSQGSNYGYTF
once	TRBV27	TRBJ2-2	.	TGTGCCAGCAGTTTATCCGGACGGATTACCGGGGAGCTGTTTTTT	CASSLSGRITGELFF
.	TRBV7-3	TRBJ2-2	.	TGTGCCAGCAGCTCAATGGGGCCAGGGAACACCGGGGAGCTGTTTTTT	CASSSMGPGNTGELFF
.	TRBV28	TRBJ1-1	.	TGTGCCAGCAGTTTCCAGGGGCGGGCTTTCTTT	CASSFQGRAFF
.	TRBV5-5	TRBJ1-4	.	TGTGCCAGCAGCTTGATTGGGCGGAATGAAAAACTGTTTTTT	CASSLIGRNEKLFF
once	TRBV7-8	TRBJ1-3	.	TGTGCCAGCAGCTTAGGCGCCCACCAGGCGGGAAACACCATATATTTT	CASSLGAHQAGNTIYF
.	TRBV6-6	TRBJ1-4	.	TGTGCCAGCAGCTCCGGGTTCCTGGATGAAAAACTGTTTTTT	CASSSGFLDEKLFF
.	TRBV4-2	TRBJ2-1	TRBD2	TGTGCCAGCAGCCAAGAGGGGACTAGGTCTTTCAATGAGCAGTTCTTC	CASSQEGTRSFNEQFF
.	TRBV19	TRBJ1-2	.	TGTGCCAGTAAGCCCCTTAACGTCGTGGGCTACACCTTC	CASKPLNVVGYTF
.	TRBV19	TRBJ2-7	.	TGTGCCAGTAGAGGGGGGTCTCCTTCCTACGAGCAGTACTTC	CASRGGSPSYEQYF
.	TRBV18	TRBJ2-1	.	TGTGCCAGCTCACCAGGGGAGGGGGCGTTCAATGAGCAGTTCTTC	CASSPGEGAFNEQFF
few	TRBV19	TRBJ2-7	.	TGTGCCAGTAGTATGTCATTTTCCGGGAGCTACGAGCAGTACTTC	CASSMSFSGSYEQYF
.	TRBV11-1	TRBJ2-7	.	TGTGCCAGCAGCACTGGGGGGGCTCTCGGCTACGAGCAGTACTTC	CASSTGGALGYEQYF
once	TRBV2	TRBJ2-3	.	TGTGCCAGCAGTGACACGGGAAACACAGATACGCAGTATTTT	CASSDTGNTDTQYF
once	TRBV7-3	TRBJ2-4	TRBD1	TGTGCCAGCAGCTTGGACAGGGAAAACATTCAGTACTTC	CASSLDRENIQYF
.	TRBV9	TRBJ2-2	.	TGTGCCAGCAGCGTCGGGGCAGAAGTAACCACCGGGGAGCTGTTTTTT	CASSVGAEVTTGELFF
.	TRBV9	TRBJ2-6	.	TGTGCCAGCAGCCCGCCCTCTGGGGCCAACGTCCTGACTTTC	CASSPPSGANVLTF
.	TRBV28	TRBJ2-7	TRBD2	TGTGCCAGCAGTTTCCCGACTAGCGGGAGGATCGAGCAGTACTTC	CASSFPTSGRIEQYF
.	TRBV19	TRBJ2-5	.	TGTGCCAGTAGTGCAGGCCTGGCAGAGACCCAGTACTTC	CASSAGLAETQYF
.	TRBV7-9	TRBJ1-6	.	TGTGCCAGCAGCTTAGAAGATTCACCCCTCCACTTT	CASSLEDSPLHF
.	TRBV15	TRBJ1-5	.	TGTGCCACCAGCAACCAATGGCAGCCCCAGCATTTT	CATSNQWQPQHF
.	TRBV28	TRBJ1-5	TRBD1	TGTGCCAGCAGCAAAACAGGGGACAGTCAGCCCCAGCATTTT	CASSKTGDSQPQHF
.	TRBV19	TRBJ2-3	.	TGTGCCAGTAGTATTCAGGTTTGGGGGCAGGGTGGCACAGATACGCAGTATTTT	CASSIQVWGQGGTDTQYF
.	TRBV6-1	TRBJ2-5	TRBD1	TGTGCCAGCAGTACAGGGGATATCCAAGAGACCCAGTACTTC	CASSTGDIQETQYF
few	TRBV7-9	TRBJ1-1	.	TGTGCCAGCAGCCCTGCACACCTGAACACTGAAGCTTTCTTT	CASSPAHLNTEAFF
.	TRBV11-3	TRBJ2-5	.	TGTGCCAGCAGCTTAGGAACGAGGGGTGGAGAGACCCAGTACTTC	CASSLGTRGGETQYF
few	TRBV7-8	TRBJ2-5	.	TGTGCCAGCAGCTTAGTACTGACAGGCCAGCAAGAGACCCAGTACTTC	CASSLVLTGQQETQYF
few	TRBV5-4	TRBJ1-2	.	TGTGCCAGCAGCTTCGACGGGCACTATGGCTACACCTTC	CASSFDGHYGYTF
.	TRBV4-1	TRBJ2-7	.	TGCGCCAGCAGCTCCGGCCTCACCTCCTACGAGCAGTACTTC	CASSSGLTSYEQYF
medium-sized	TRBV10-1	TRBJ1-5	.	TGCGCCAGCAGTGTAGGGGTGGGTCAGCCCCAGCATTTT	CASSVGVGQPQHF